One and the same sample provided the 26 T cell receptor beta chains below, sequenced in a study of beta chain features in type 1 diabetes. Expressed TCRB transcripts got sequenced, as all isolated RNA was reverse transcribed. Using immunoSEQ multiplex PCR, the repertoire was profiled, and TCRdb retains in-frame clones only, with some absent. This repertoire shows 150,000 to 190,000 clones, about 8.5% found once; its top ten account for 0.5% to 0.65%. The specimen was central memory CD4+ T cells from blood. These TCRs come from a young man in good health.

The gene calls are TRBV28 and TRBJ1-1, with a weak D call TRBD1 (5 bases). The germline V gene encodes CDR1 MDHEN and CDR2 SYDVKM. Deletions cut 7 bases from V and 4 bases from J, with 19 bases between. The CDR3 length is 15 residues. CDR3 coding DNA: TGTGCCAGCATCCTAAACTCGGGGGGTTTCACTGAAGCTTTCTTT. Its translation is CASILNSGGFTEAFF.

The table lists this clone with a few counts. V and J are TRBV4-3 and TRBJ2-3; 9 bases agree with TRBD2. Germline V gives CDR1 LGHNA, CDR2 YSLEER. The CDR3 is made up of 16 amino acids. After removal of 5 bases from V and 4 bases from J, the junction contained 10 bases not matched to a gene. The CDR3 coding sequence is TGCGCCAGCAGCGGGGAGCGGGGGGTAGTCGCAGATACGCAGTATTTT. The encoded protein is CASSGERGVVADTQYF.

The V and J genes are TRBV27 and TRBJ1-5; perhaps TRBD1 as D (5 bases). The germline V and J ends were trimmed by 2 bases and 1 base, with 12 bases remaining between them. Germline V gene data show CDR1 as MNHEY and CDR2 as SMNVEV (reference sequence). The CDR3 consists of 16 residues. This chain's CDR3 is CASSLEGGASNQPQHF. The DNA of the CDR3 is TGTGCCAGCAGTTTAGAAGGAGGGGCCAGCAATCAGCCCCAGCATTTT.

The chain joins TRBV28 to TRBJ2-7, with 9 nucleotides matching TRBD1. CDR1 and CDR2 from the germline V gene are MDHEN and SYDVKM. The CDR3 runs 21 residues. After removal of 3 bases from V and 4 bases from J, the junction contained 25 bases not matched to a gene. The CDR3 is CASSFSRLFIRTGGDRYEQYF. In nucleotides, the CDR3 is TGTGCCAGCAGTTTTAGTAGGCTATTCATTAGAACAGGGGGCGATCGATACGAGCAGTACTTC.

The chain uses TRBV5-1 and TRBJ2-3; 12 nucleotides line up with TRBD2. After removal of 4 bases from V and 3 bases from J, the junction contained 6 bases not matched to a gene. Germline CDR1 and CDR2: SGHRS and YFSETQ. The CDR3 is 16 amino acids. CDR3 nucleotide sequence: TGCGCCAGCAGCCCTTACACTAGCGGGAGGACAGATACGCAGTATTTT. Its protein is CASSPYTSGRTDTQYF.

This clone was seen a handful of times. CDR3 amino acids: CASSLEGQGFHEQYF. In DNA form, the CDR3 reads TGCGCCAGCAGCTTGGAGGGACAGGGTTTCCACGAGCAGTACTTC. V and J are TRBV5-1 and TRBJ2-7, with 9 positions matching TRBD1. The CDR3 spans 15 residues. Trimming at V came to 0 bases and at J to 5 bases, leaving 6 bases not matched to a gene. The germline CDR1 and CDR2 sequences are SGHRS and YFSETQ.

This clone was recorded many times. CDR3 DNA: TGTGCCAGCAGCTTAGTCAGACTCCCCTATCTCTTTTTCAATGAGCAGTTCTTC. The encoded protein is CASSLVRLPYLFFNEQFF. The chain is built from TRBV7-9 and TRBJ2-1, with D hard to call. V was shortened by 1 base and J by 6 bases, with 22 bases between the two germline ends. CDR3 length: 18 residues. Germline-derived CDR1 and CDR2 are SEHNR and FQNEAQ (reference sequence).

CDR3 residues: CASSQVSTGETQYF. As DNA, the CDR3 is TGTGCCAGCAGCCAAGTATCAACAGGAGAGACCCAGTACTTC. The V and J genes are TRBV4-2 and TRBJ2-5; D is perhaps TRBD1 (5 bases). The V end lost 1 base, the J end lost 4 bases, and 10 bases lay between the germline ends. The CDR3 sequence is 14 residues long. CDR1 and CDR2 (germline): LGHNA, YNFKEQ.

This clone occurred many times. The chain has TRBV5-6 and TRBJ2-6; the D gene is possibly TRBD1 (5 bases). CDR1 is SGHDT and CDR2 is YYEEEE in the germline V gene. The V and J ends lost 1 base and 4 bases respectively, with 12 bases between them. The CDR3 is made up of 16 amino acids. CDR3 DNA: TGTGCCAGCAGCTTGACCACAGGTCCCGGGGCCAACGTCCTGACTTTC. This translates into CASSLTTGPGANVLTF. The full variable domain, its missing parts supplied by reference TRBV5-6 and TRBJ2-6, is DAGVTQSPTHLIKTRGQQVTLRCSPKSGHDTVSWYQQALGQGPQFIFQYYEEEERQRGNFPDRFSGHQFPNYSSELNVNALLLGDSALYLCASSLTTGPGANVLTFGAGSRLTVL.

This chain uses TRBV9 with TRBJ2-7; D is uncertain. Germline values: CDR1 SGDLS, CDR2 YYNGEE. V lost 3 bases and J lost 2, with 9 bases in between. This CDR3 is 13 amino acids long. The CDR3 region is CASSGMNTYEQYF. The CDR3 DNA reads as TGTGCCAGCAGCGGAATGAACACCTACGAGCAGTACTTC.

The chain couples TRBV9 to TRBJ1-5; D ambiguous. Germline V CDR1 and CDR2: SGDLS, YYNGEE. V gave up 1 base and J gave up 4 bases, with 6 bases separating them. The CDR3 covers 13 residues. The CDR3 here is CASSVRPNQPQHF. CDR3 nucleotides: TGTGCCAGCAGCGTACGTCCGAATCAGCCCCAGCATTTT.

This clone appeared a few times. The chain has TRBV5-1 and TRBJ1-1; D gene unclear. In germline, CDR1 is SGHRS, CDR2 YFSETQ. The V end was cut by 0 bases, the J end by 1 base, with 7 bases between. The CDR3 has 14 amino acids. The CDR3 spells CASSLAPENTEAFF. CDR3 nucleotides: TGCGCCAGCAGCTTGGCTCCAGAGAACACTGAAGCTTTCTTT.

The chain's CDR3 is CATSTRQENTEAFF. The DNA for the CDR3 is TGTGCCACCAGCACCAGACAGGAGAACACTGAAGCTTTCTTT. J is TRBJ1-1 and V is TRBV15, with D tentatively TRBD1 (6 bases). This CDR3 spans 14 amino acids. Germline V gene data show CDR1 as LNHNV and CDR2 as YYDKDF (reference sequence). V lost 4 bases and J 1 base, leaving 10 bases between the germline ends.

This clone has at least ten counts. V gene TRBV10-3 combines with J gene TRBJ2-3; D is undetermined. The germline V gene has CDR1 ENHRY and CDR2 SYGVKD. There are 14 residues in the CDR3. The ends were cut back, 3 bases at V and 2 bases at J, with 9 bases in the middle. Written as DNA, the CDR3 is TGTGCCATCAGTGATGGGCAGGACACAGATACGCAGTATTTT. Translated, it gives CAISDGQDTDTQYF.

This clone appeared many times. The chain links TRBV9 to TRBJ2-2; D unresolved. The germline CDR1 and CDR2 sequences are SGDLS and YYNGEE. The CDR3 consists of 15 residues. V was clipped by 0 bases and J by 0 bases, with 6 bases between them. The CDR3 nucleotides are TGTGCCAGCAGCGTAGGGCAGGCGAACACCGGGGAGCTGTTTTTT. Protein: CASSVGQANTGELFF. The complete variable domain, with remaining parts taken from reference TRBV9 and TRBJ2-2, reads DSGVTQTPKHLITATGQRVTLRCSPRSGDLSVYWYQQSLDQGLQFLIQYYNGEERAKGNILERFSAQQFPDLHSELNLSSLELGDSALYFCASSVGQANTGELFFGEGSRLTVL.

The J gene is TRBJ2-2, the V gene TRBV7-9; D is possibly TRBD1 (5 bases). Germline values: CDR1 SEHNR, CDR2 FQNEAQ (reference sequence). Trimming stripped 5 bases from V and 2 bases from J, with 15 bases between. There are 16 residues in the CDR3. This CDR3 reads CASSASSQGNTGELFF. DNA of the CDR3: TGTGCCAGCAGCGCGTCCAGTCAGGGAAACACCGGGGAGCTGTTTTTT.

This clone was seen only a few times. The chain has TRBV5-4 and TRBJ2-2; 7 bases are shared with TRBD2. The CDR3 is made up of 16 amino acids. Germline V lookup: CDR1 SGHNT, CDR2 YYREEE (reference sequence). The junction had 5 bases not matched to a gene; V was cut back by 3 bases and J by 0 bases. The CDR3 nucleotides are TGTGCCAGCAGCTGGGGGGGGGACCCGAACACCGGGGAGCTGTTTTTT. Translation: CASSWGGDPNTGELFF.

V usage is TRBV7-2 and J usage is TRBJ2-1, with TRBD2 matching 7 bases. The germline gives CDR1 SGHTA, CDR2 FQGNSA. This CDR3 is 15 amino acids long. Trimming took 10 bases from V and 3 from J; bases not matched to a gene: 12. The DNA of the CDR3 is TGTGCCACGACCCAGCGGGGAGGCCGCTACAATGAGCAGTTCTTC. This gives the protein CATTQRGGRYNEQFF.

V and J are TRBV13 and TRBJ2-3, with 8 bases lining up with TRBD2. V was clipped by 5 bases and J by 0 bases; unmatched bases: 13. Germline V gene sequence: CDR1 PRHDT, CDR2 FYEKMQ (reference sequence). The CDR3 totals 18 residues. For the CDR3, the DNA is TGTGCCAGCAGCCAAATAGGGCGGGGGGCGAAGAGCACAGATACGCAGTATTTT. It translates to CASSQIGRGAKSTDTQYF.

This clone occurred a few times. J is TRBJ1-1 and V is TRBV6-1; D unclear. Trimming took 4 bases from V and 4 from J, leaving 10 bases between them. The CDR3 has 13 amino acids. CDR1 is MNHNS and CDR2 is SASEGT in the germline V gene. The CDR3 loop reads CASSVDWRTEAFF. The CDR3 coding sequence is TGTGCCAGCAGTGTGGACTGGCGCACTGAAGCTTTCTTT.

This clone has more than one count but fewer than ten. The CDR3 DNA reads as TGTGCCTCCACACAGGAGAACACCGGGGAGCTGTTTTTT. Its protein product is CASTQENTGELFF. The chain recombines TRBV30 with TRBJ2-2, with a possible D match to TRBD1 (5 bases). Trimming removed 7 bases from V and 1 base from J, with 10 bases in between. This CDR3 region has 13 residues. Germline values: CDR1 GTSNPN, CDR2 SVGIG (reference sequence).

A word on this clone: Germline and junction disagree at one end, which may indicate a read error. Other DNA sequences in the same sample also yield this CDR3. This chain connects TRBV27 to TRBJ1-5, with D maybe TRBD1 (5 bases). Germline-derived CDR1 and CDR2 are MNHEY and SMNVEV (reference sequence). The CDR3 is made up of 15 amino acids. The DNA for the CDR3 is TGCGCCAGCAGTTTAGATTCAGGGCTGGGACAGCCCCAGCATTTT. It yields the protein CASSLDSGLGQPQHF.

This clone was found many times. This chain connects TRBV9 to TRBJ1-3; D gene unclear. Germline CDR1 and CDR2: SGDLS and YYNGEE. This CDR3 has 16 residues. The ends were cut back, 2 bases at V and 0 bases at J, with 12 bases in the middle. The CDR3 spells CASSVGLLSSGNTIYF. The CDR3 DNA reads TGTGCCAGCAGCGTCGGACTCCTTTCCTCTGGAAACACCATATATTTT.

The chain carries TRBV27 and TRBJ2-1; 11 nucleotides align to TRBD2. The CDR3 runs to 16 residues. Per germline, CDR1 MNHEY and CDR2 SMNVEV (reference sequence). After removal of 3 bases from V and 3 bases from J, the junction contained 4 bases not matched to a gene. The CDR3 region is CASSFGTSGFYNEQFF. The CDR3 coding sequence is TGTGCCAGCAGTTTTGGGACTAGCGGTTTCTACAATGAGCAGTTCTTC.

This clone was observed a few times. CDR3 region: CASSLAGSGQGAYSNQPQHF. The DNA of the CDR3 is TGTGCCAGCAGCTTAGCTGGTTCGGGACAGGGGGCCTATAGCAATCAGCCCCAGCATTTT. The V gene is TRBV7-8, the J gene TRBJ1-5; 12 bases agree with TRBD1. CDR1 is SGHVS, CDR2 FQNEAQ, per germline. The CDR3 runs 20 residues. Trimming cost V 0 bases and J 0 bases; bases outside gene matches: 9.

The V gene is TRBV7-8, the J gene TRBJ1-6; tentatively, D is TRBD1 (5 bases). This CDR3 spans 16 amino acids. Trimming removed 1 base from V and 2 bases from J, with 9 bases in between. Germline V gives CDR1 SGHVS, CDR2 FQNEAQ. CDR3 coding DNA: TGTGCCAGCAGCTTAGGGGGCCCCCCCTATAATTCACCCCTCCACTTT. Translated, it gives CASSLGGPPYNSPLHF.